The 2 T cell receptor beta chains below come from one sample, sequenced in a study of metastatic and nonmetastatic thyroid tumors. Thyroid surgery was preceded by no treatment in any patient. TCRdb reprocessed the PCR reads using MiXCR. The sample records about 20,000 clones, 15% to 19% being singletons. Input material: blood. These receptors were taken from a female donor with papillary thyroid cancer or a benign thyroid nodule (not recorded which). Some clones in this sample may be carry-over from other donors' samples.

This clone was recorded many times. CDR3 in DNA: TGTGCCAGCACCGGTCCCTCGGGACAGCACCTAGCCAAAAACATTCAGTACTTC. Its translation is CASTGPSGQHLAKNIQYF. The chain recombines TRBV28 with TRBJ2-4, with 7 nucleotides matching TRBD1. The CDR3 is 18 amino acids. V shed 7 bases, J shed 0 bases, and the junction held 15 bases outside the gene matches. The germline V gene encodes CDR1 MDHEN and CDR2 SYDVKM.

This chain connects TRBV18 to TRBJ2-3; tentative D call: TRBD2 (6 bases). Trimming removed 3 bases at V and 2 bases at J, with 9 bases between. CDR1 is KGHSH, CDR2 LQKENI, per germline. The CDR3 has 14 residues. This CDR3 is CASSPSGNTDTQYF. The CDR3 DNA follows: TGTGCCAGCTCACCTAGCGGAAACACAGATACGCAGTATTTT.